These T cell receptor beta chains were read from a single sample in a study of blood T cells in healthy people across ages. TCRdb re-called the 5' RACE reads with MiXCR, one entry per CDR3 protein. The sample consists of around 940,000 distinct CDR3 sequences, roughly 51% of them appearing once. The sample was blood. The receptors come from a woman aged 60-75 years in good health. Both conserved end residues are part of each CDR3. Each record gives: V gene, J gene, CDR3 protein.

TRBV25-1	TRBJ2-1	CASSGIQGDRVGNEQFF
TRBV29-1	TRBJ1-1	CSVARGTETEAFF
TRBV5-6	TRBJ1-1	CASSWGENTEAFF
TRBV6-5	TRBJ2-5	CASSYSLAGQETQYF
TRBV4-3	TRBJ2-5	CASSQDQGSEEYF
TRBV20-1	TRBJ2-1	CSAIRTGTSYNEQFF
TRBV20-1	TRBJ2-5	CSASRTGRETQYF
TRBV27	TRBJ2-7	CAKQRTRRVFDEQYF
TRBV11-2	TRBJ2-4	CASSLDRAAPSIQYF
TRBV27	TRBJ2-6	CASSFRPGLAGASGANVLTF
TRBV5-1	TRBJ2-5	CASSLDVGGSGETQYF
TRBV4-3	TRBJ2-7	CASSQDQAQHYEQYF
TRBV20-1	TRBJ2-4	CSASSAGRAKNIQYF
TRBV4-1	TRBJ2-1	CASSPQYYNEQFF
TRBV5-1	TRBJ2-7	CASSIDPGEYEQYF
TRBV20-1	TRBJ1-1	CSAIRGNTEAFF
TRBV29-1	TRBJ1-1	CSVVIWAGANTEAFF
TRBV12-3/TRBV12-4	TRBJ2-7	CASRLGTDSSYEQYF
TRBV4-1	TRBJ1-1	CASSQESPLNTEAFF
TRBV29-1	TRBJ2-3	CSLFRGGSTQYF
TRBV4-1	TRBJ2-7	CASSQERPRQGLEQYF
TRBV2	TRBJ2-7	CASRTGTSTYEQYF
TRBV20-1	TRBJ1-2	CSAWTGVWGYTF
TRBV6-4	TRBJ2-7	CASTVAGRYEQYF
TRBV7-2	TRBJ2-7	CASSLGVTSGFYVYEQYF
TRBV25-1	TRBJ1-1	CASSEKGQDNEAFF
TRBV21-1	TRBJ2-2	CASSPGRVYTGELFF
TRBV7-7	TRBJ2-5	CASSLIAGGLETQYF
TRBV29-1	TRBJ1-2	CSAFRPTATYGYTF
TRBV4-1	TRBJ2-1	CASSLRGTGSNEQFF
TRBV4-2	TRBJ2-5	CASSQDGTSGGQETQYF
TRBV28	TRBJ2-6	CASRNGGVANVLTF